This TCR beta chain was identified during a study of blood T cell repertoires in COVID-19. Overall study: The origin of the acute and convalescent COVID-19 samples was the United States, Italy and Spain. T cells, B-cell-depleted T cells, or PBMCs provided the cDNA or gDNA that served as material.

As processed by the authors: Cell counts per sample came from amplifying reference gene primers. Assay used: immunoSEQ multiplex PCR; TCRdb lists only in-frame clones, some missing. The V and J calls and clone size were taken over from that table, and D and trimming were inferred from the DNA. The data hold tens of thousands of clones, with over 75% observed a single time. The V gene end was trimmed by 11 bases and the J gene end by 5 bases; junction bases not matched to a gene: 13. Germline CDR1 reads ENHRY; CDR2 reads SYGVKD. The CDR3 spans 14 residues. J is TRBJ2-3 and V is TRBV10-3; 7 nucleotides align to TRBD2. The material sequenced was peripheral blood. The TCR sequence derives from a human donor in a cohort sampled during active COVID-19. The CDR3 nucleotides are TGTGCCGTCTCGGGGGGAGCGGGGCTAGATACGCAGTATTTT. Encoded protein: CAVSGGAGLDTQYF.